The next 9 T cell receptor beta chains were all read from a single sample in a study of post-analysis software for immune sequencing data. These receptors lack a known antigen. Study-level points and caveats: In patients, TRBV5-6, TRBV5-1 and TRBV20-1 belonged to five TRBV segments found more frequently than in controls.

TCR beta cDNA libraries had unique molecular identifiers. TCRdb called the PCR reads again in MiXCR, with one record for every CDR3 protein. The sample consists of approximately 440,000 distinct CDR3 sequences, roughly 45% of them appearing once. The source material was blood. These receptors all come from a girl aged 10 to 17 with multiple sclerosis.

Concerning this clonotype: This may be a read error: a much more frequent sequence differs by one nucleotide. The CDR3 reads CSVVPSGSRRDEQYF. CDR3 DNA sequence: TGCAGCGTTGTCCCTAGCGGGAGTCGAAGGGATGAGCAGTACTTC. The rearrangement joins TRBV29-1 to TRBJ2-5, with 10 bases fitting TRBD2. The CDR3 sequence is 15 residues long. Per the germline V gene, CDR1 is SQVTM and CDR2 is ANQGSEA. With V trimmed by 4 bases and J by 11 bases, 16 bases remained unmatched.

The V call is TRBV6-1, the J call TRBJ2-1, with D perhaps matching TRBD2 (6 bases). The CDR3 spans 14 residues. Trimming removed 3 bases at V and 3 bases at J, with 9 bases between. Germline loops: CDR1 MNHNS, CDR2 SASEGT. The CDR3 reads CASSDSGLYNEQFF. In nucleotides, the CDR3 is TGTGCCAGCAGTGATAGCGGCCTCTACAATGAGCAGTTCTTC.

The rearrangement links TRBV11-2 to TRBJ2-1, with a tentative D call TRBD2 (6 bases). Germline lookup yields CDR1 SGHAT and CDR2 FQNNGV. The CDR3 extends over 14 amino acids. The V end lost 5 bases, the J end lost 5 bases, and 13 bases lay between the germline ends. DNA of the CDR3: TGTGCCAGCAGCCCTGGAGGGATTGACAATGAGCAGTTCTTC. This gives the protein CASSPGGIDNEQFF.

The gene calls are TRBV21-1 and TRBJ1-1. TRBV21-1 is recorded as a pseudogene. This CDR3 is built from 12 residues. The CDR3 reads CASSRRQGRAFF. In DNA, the CDR3 is TGTGCCAGCAGCAGGCGGCAGGGTAGGGCTTTCTTT.

The chain has TRBV15 and TRBJ1-2; D is uncertain. Per the germline V gene, CDR1 is LNHNV and CDR2 is YYDKDF (reference sequence). The CDR3 is 15 amino acids. Deletions cut 0 bases from V and 2 bases from J, with 10 bases between. For the CDR3, the DNA is TGTGCCACCAGCAGAGATAGTCGGCAGAACTATGGCTACACCTTC. Translating gives CATSRDSRQNYGYTF.

As for this clonotype: One end of the junction is discordant with germline, which a read error may explain. This sequence joins TRBV4-3 and TRBJ1-2; no clear D gene. Germline CDR1 reads LGHNA; CDR2 reads YSLEER. The CDR3 length is 17 residues. In DNA form, the CDR3 reads TGCGCCAGCAGCCAAGATCGTAGAACAGTAGGAGCGTATGGCTGCACCTTC. It yields the protein CASSQDRRTVGAYGCTF.

This clonotype was recorded a few times. The chain combines TRBV21-1 with TRBJ2-7. TRBV21-1 is designated a pseudogene. The CDR3 is 14 residues long. The CDR3 region has the DNA TGTGCCAGCAGCATTAGATCGAGCACCTACGAGCAGTACTTC. Translation gives CASSIRSSTYEQYF.

The rearrangement links TRBV20-1 to TRBJ2-1, with 10 bases aligning to TRBD2. The J call may be faulty, since TRBJ2-7 better matches the DNA end. The CDR3 loop spans 17 amino acids. The germline V gene encodes CDR1 DFQATT and CDR2 SNEGSKA (reference sequence). CDR3 protein: CSARDGLAGAEGYEQYF. As DNA, the CDR3 is TGCAGTGCTAGAGATGGGCTAGCGGGAGCCGAAGGATACGAGCAGTACTTC.

The chain joins TRBV14 to TRBJ2-1; perhaps TRBD1 as D (5 bases). V lost 1 base to trimming and J lost 10 bases, with 11 bases between them. The CDR3 is made up of 13 amino acids. Germline CDR1 is SGHDN and CDR2 is FVKESK. CDR3 amino acids: CASSQVRAGEQFF. As DNA, the CDR3 is TGTGCCAGCAGCCAAGTACGGGCAGGGGAGCAGTTCTTC.